Below, 5 T cell receptor beta chains from the same sample are listed, as sequenced in a study of cytomegalovirus exposure and HLA in healthy donors. Primers for the PCR totalled 60 Vbeta and 13 Jbeta. Measured with immunoSEQ multiplex PCR; TCRdb has only the in-frame clones, and not every one. In total, the table holds 35,000 to 50,000 clones. Sequenced: PBMCs. All receptors come from a woman aged 25 to 39 in good health and CMV-seropositive.

The gene calls are TRBV5-1 and TRBJ2-7; maybe TRBD1 (6 bases). The CDR3 sequence is 15 residues long. Germline assignment: CDR1 SGHRS and CDR2 YFSETQ. V lost 4 bases to trimming and J lost 4 bases, with 18 bases between them. In DNA form, the CDR3 reads TGCGCCAGCAGCACGGGACACCGGTTGGTGTACGAGCAGTACTTC. This translates into CASSTGHRLVYEQYF.

The chain links TRBV6-1 to TRBJ2-1; the D call may be TRBD1 or TRBD2 (7 bases each). V lost 4 bases and J lost 6, with 13 bases in between. CDR1 is MNHNS and CDR2 is SASEGT in the germline V gene. The CDR3 is 14 residues long. CDR3 in DNA: TGTGCCAGCAGTGCAGCGGGACAGTCCAATGAGCAGTTCTTC. Amino acid sequence: CASSAAGQSNEQFF.

The CDR3 loop is CASSSRGSSGANVLTF. CDR3 in DNA: TGTGCCAGTAGTTCGCGGGGGAGCTCTGGGGCCAACGTCCTGACTTTC. V usage is TRBV19 and J usage is TRBJ2-6, with TRBD2 identical over 7 bases. Germline assignment: CDR1 LNHDA and CDR2 SQIVND (reference sequence). This CDR3 is built from 16 residues. The trim removed 5 bases at V and 0 bases at J, leaving 4 bases unmatched.

The V gene is TRBV5-1, the J gene TRBJ2-2, with D possibly TRBD2 on 7 matching bases. Per the germline V gene, CDR1 is SGHRS and CDR2 is YFSETQ. The germline V and J ends were trimmed by 4 bases and 3 bases, with 13 bases remaining between them. The CDR3 is 15 residues long. CDR3 sequence reads: CASSLRGADTGELFF. CDR3 DNA sequence: TGCGCCAGCAGCCTACGGGGGGCAGACACCGGGGAGCTGTTTTTT.

The chain combines TRBV4-2 with TRBJ1-2; D not resolved. The germline gives CDR1 LGHNA, CDR2 YNFKEQ. The CDR3 spans 15 residues. V lost 0 bases to trimming and J lost 0 bases, with 8 bases between them. CDR3 sequence: CASSQDKSSNYGYTF. As DNA, the CDR3 is TGTGCCAGCAGCCAAGATAAGAGTTCTAACTATGGCTACACCTTC.